This T cell receptor (beta chain) was profiled in a study of CD8 T cells in ankylosing spondylitis. Overall study findings and caveats: Significantly higher representation of disease-linked clones was reported for matched ankylosing spondylitis synovial fluid. A motif in TCR beta, a set of under 10 highly homologous variants, appeared characteristic of ankylosing spondylitis blood.

On this clonotype itself: The antigen remains undetermined.

Trimming at V came to 3 bases and at J to 3 bases, leaving 18 bases not matched to a gene. CDR3 size: 19 residues. Germline V gene data show CDR1 as MDHEN and CDR2 as SYDVKM. TCRdb re-derived calls from the 5' RACE reads in MiXCR, one entry per CDR3 protein. The sample includes 400,000 to 450,000 distinct CDR3 sequences, 17% of them seen just once. The TCR was taken from a male donor with ankylosing spondylitis. The sample taken for sequencing was blood, either unsorted or a sorted T cell fraction (not recorded which). The chain joins TRBV28 to TRBJ2-5; 8 bases match TRBD2. CDR3 nucleotide sequence: TGTGCCAGCAGTTTTTGGAGCGGGAGAGGCCGTGAGGGAGAAGAGACCCAGTACTTC. As protein: CASSFWSGRGREGEETQYF.